These 18 T cell receptor beta chains originate from one sample sequenced in a study of T-cell reconstitution after alpha-beta-depleted transplantation in children. For TCRbeta, the library was prepared with unique molecular identifiers. TCRdb processed the PCR reads anew with MiXCR; each CDR3 protein has one entry. The sample consists of about 420,000 distinct CDR3 sequences, roughly 17% of them appearing once. The source was PBMCs, mostly from graft donor cells, collected 360 days after TCRalphabeta/CD19-depleted stem cell transplant. The receptors come from a boy under three years old who had a stem cell transplant for Wiskott-Aldrich syndrome, so the T cells may come from the graft donor.

This clonotype has ten or more counts. The chain employs TRBV7-8 and TRBJ1-2, with a weak D call TRBD1 (5 bases). CDR3 size: 15 residues. The V and J ends lost 1 base and 5 bases respectively, with 14 bases between them. The germline gives CDR1 SGHVS, CDR2 FQNEAQ. The CDR3, as DNA: TGTGCCAGCAGCTTAGTCGTAGGGGAGAAATATGGCTACACCTTC. Protein product: CASSLVVGEKYGYTF.

The V and J genes are TRBV4-1 and TRBJ2-1; maybe TRBD2 (6 bases). Trimming removed 0 bases at V and 3 bases at J, with 15 bases between. Germline V gene lookup returns CDR1 MGHRA and CDR2 YSYEKL. The CDR3 extends over 17 amino acids. CDR3 nucleotides: TGCGCCAGCAGCCAAGATCGGTCTAGCGCGGGCTACAATGAGCAGTTCTTC. Translated, it gives CASSQDRSSAGYNEQFF.

This clonotype has more than one count but fewer than ten. The rearrangement links TRBV28 to TRBJ1-1, with D possibly matching TRBD1 (5 bases). There are 12 residues in the CDR3. Trimming stripped 5 bases from V and 8 bases from J, with 12 bases between. Germline V CDR1 and CDR2: MDHEN, SYDVKM. The CDR3 sequence is CASSGGSEEAFF. CDR3 nucleotide sequence: TGTGCCAGCAGTGGGGGGAGTGAAGAAGCTTTCTTT. Drawing the rest from reference TRBV28 and TRBJ1-1, the complete variable domain is DVKVTQSSRYLVKRTGEKVFLECVQDMDHENMFWYRQDPGLGLRLIYFSYDVKMKEKGDIPEGYSVSREKKERFSLILESASTNQTSMYLCASSGGSEEAFFGQGTRLTVV.

In regard to this clonotype: An end of the junction does not agree with germline; a read error may underlie this. The chain couples TRBV6-2 or TRBV6-3 to TRBJ2-3, with D unresolved. Germline V gene lookup returns CDR1 MNHEY and CDR2 SVGEGT. The CDR3 loop spans 11 amino acids. The DNA of the CDR3 is TGTGCCAGCAGTCACTCTACTGGACGGGATTTT. Translated, it gives CASSHSTGRDF.

The chain carries TRBV10-2 and TRBJ2-7, with 9 nucleotides matching TRBD2. After removal of 4 bases from V and 2 bases from J, the junction contained 3 bases not matched to a gene. Germline V gene sequence: CDR1 WSHSY, CDR2 SAAADI. This CDR3 is built from 14 residues. The chain's CDR3 is CASSAGLAPYEQYF. The CDR3 DNA reads TGCGCCAGCAGTGCGGGACTAGCCCCCTACGAGCAGTACTTC.

This clonotype was recorded only once. The chain is built from TRBV12-3 or TRBV12-4 and TRBJ2-1; 9 positions match TRBD1. The CDR3 totals 15 residues. J lost 3 bases, V lost 7 bases, and 7 bases had no gene match. The CDR3 sequence: CASTANRGHYNEQFF. The CDR3 nucleotides read TGTGCCAGCACCGCTAACAGGGGGCACTACAATGAGCAGTTCTTC.

The chain links TRBV7-2 to TRBJ2-1; D is perhaps TRBD1 or TRBD2 (6 bases each). Germline lookup yields CDR1 SGHTA and CDR2 FQGNSA. V gave up 4 bases and J gave up 11 bases, with 15 bases separating them. The CDR3 consists of 13 residues. The CDR3 loop is CASSSEGGVKQFF. The CDR3 DNA is TGTGCCAGCAGCTCAGAGGGGGGAGTAAAGCAGTTCTTC.

This clonotype was seen more than once but under ten times. The CDR3 sequence is CATSDNRLNQPQHF. CDR3 DNA sequence: TGTGCCACCAGTGACAACAGGTTGAATCAGCCCCAGCATTTT. The V gene is TRBV24-1, the J gene TRBJ1-5; TRBD1 might be the D (5 bases). Between the trimmed V and J ends, which lost 4 bases and 4 bases, there was a span of 10 bases. Germline loops: CDR1 KGHDR, CDR2 SFDVKD. The CDR3 is 14 amino acids.

The V and J genes are TRBV20-1 and TRBJ2-7, with 11 positions matching TRBD2. V dropped 1 base and J dropped 3; count of bases not matched to a gene: 11. The length of the CDR3 is 17 residues. Germline V lookup: CDR1 DFQATT, CDR2 SNEGSKA (reference sequence). Here the CDR3 reads CSARGGTSGRDYYEQYF. In nucleotides, the CDR3 is TGCAGTGCTAGAGGGGGAACTAGCGGGAGAGATTACTACGAGCAGTACTTC.

The chain is built from TRBV2 and TRBJ2-2, with D maybe TRBD1 (6 bases). The CDR3 runs 15 residues. The V gene's germline CDR1 is SNHLY and CDR2 FYNNEI. The V end lost 5 bases, the J end lost 7 bases, and 17 bases lay between the germline ends. CDR3 DNA sequence: TGTGCCAGCAGTCCCCTTCTGGGGGCGGGCGGGGAGCTGTTTTTT. Protein product: CASSPLLGAGGELFF.

Only a few counts were recorded for this clonotype. The V gene is TRBV4-1, the J gene TRBJ1-2; no reliable D call. The CDR3 spans 13 residues. In germline, CDR1 is MGHRA, CDR2 YSYEKL. V was clipped by 5 bases and J by 8 bases, with 15 bases between them. CDR3 bases: TGCGCCAGCAGCACTTCACAGAGTGGGGGCTACACCTTC. It is translated as CASSTSQSGGYTF.

This clonotype was recorded a few times. This chain connects TRBV7-9 to TRBJ2-6; D not resolved. Trimming stripped 1 base from V and 0 bases from J, with 7 bases between. The germline CDR1 and CDR2 sequences are SEHNR and FQNEAQ (reference sequence). CDR3 length equals 16 residues. The CDR3 reads CASSLVRDSGANVLTF. The CDR3 coding sequence is TGTGCCAGCAGCTTAGTAAGAGACTCTGGGGCCAACGTCCTGACTTTC.

V and J are TRBV27 and TRBJ2-1; 11 positions agree with TRBD2. CDR1 MNHEY and CDR2 SMNVEV come from the germline V gene (reference sequence). The CDR3 extends over 18 amino acids. V gave up 6 bases and J gave up 4 bases; unmatched junction bases: 14. The DNA for the CDR3 is TGTGCCAGCAGCTACATCCAGTTCGGGACTAGCGGATACAATGAGCAGTTCTTC. Translation: CASSYIQFGTSGYNEQFF.

The sample holds many counts of this clonotype. The rearrangement joins TRBV12-3 or TRBV12-4 to TRBJ2-7, with TRBD2 identical over 9 bases. Trimming removed 2 bases from V and 7 bases from J; junction bases left unmatched: 3. The CDR3 is 13 residues long. The CDR3 coding sequence is TGTGCCAGCAGTTTACTAGCGGGGTGGGAGCAGTACTTC. Amino acids: CASSLLAGWEQYF.

The rearrangement uses TRBV2 and TRBJ2-5; 12 bases fit TRBD2. The CDR3 has 14 amino acids. The germline gives CDR1 SNHLY, CDR2 FYNNEI. After removal of 10 bases from V and 4 bases from J, the junction contained 7 bases not matched to a gene. CDR3 DNA sequence: TGTGCCACCAACTTGACTAGCGGGGGAGAGACCCAGTACTTC. This sequence encodes CATNLTSGGETQYF.

The chain joins TRBV27 to TRBJ2-7, with 7 bases aligning to TRBD1. The CDR3 runs 15 residues. After removal of 5 bases from V and 0 bases from J, the junction contained 7 bases not matched to a gene. Looked up from germline, CDR1 is MNHEY and CDR2 is SMNVEV (reference sequence). This CDR3 is CASSKGQKPSYEQYF. The CDR3 bases are TGTGCCAGCAGTAAGGGACAGAAACCCTCCTACGAGCAGTACTTC.

This clonotype was observed a handful of times. The V and J genes are TRBV12-3 or TRBV12-4 and TRBJ2-7; D gene unclear. Trimming shortened V by 5 bases and J by 6 bases, and 17 bases separated the two germline ends. The CDR3 sequence is 14 residues long. This chain's CDR3 is CASSPRVPGVEQYF. CDR3 nucleotides: TGTGCCAGCAGTCCCCGAGTACCAGGAGTCGAGCAGTACTTC.

This clonotype has ten or more counts. The chain links TRBV20-1 to TRBJ2-7, with D maybe TRBD2 (5 bases). From germline, CDR1 is DFQATT and CDR2 SNEGSKA (reference sequence). V lost 3 bases and J lost 3, with 18 bases in between. The CDR3 is 15 residues long. The CDR3 region has the DNA TGCAGTGCTAGTGACTACCTGCCTCCGTACTACGAGCAGTACTTC. Amino acid sequence: CSASDYLPPYYEQYF.